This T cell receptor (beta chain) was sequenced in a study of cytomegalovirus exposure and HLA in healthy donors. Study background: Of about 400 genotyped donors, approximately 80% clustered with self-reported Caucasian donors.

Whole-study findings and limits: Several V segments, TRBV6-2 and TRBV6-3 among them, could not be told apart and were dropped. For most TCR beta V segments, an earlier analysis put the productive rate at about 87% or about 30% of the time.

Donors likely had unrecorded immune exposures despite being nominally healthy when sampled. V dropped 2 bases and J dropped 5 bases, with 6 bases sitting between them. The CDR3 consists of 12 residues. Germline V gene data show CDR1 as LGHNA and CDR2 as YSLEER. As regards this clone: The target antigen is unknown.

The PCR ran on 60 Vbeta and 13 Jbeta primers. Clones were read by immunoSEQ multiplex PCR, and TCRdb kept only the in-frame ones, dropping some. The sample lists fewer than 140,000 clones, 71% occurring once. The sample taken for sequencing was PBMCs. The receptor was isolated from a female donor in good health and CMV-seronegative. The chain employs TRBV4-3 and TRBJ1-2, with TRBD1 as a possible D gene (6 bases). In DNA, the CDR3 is TGCGCCAGCAGCCAAAGGGGGTATGGCTACACCTTC. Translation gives CASSQRGYGYTF.